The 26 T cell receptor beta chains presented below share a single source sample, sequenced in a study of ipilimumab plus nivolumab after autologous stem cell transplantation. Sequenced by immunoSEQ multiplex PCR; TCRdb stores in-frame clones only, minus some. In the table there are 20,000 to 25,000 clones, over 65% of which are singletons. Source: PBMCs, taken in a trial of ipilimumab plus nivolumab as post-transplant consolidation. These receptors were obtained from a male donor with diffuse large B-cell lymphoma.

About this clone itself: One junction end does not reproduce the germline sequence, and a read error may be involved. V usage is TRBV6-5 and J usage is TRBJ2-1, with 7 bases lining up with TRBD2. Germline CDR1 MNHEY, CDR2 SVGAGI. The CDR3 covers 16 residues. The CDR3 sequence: CASSYSSLGGYNGQFF. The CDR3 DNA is TGTGCCAGCAGTTACTCGAGTCTGGGGGGGTACAATGGGCAGTTCTTC.

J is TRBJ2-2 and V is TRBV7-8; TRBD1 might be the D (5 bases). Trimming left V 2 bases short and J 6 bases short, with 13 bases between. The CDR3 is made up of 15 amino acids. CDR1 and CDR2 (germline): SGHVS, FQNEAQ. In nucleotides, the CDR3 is TGTGCCAGCAGCTTAAGATTGACAGAACCCGGGGAGCTGTTTTTT. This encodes CASSLRLTEPGELFF.

The CDR3 sequence: CASREGLQNEKLFF. The DNA of the CDR3 is TGTGCCAGCAGAGAGGGACTGCAGAATGAAAAACTGTTTTTT. The chain combines TRBV2 with TRBJ1-4; D is perhaps TRBD1 (5 bases). V was trimmed by 6 bases and J by 5 bases, leaving 13 bases between them. CDR1 is SNHLY and CDR2 is FYNNEI in the germline V gene. The CDR3 has 14 amino acids.

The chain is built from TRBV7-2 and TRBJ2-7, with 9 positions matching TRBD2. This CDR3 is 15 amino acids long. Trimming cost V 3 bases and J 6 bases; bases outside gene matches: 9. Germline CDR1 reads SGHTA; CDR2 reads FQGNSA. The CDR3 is CASSFTTGLAVEQYF. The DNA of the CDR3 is TGTGCCAGCAGCTTCACTACGGGACTAGCCGTCGAGCAGTACTTC.

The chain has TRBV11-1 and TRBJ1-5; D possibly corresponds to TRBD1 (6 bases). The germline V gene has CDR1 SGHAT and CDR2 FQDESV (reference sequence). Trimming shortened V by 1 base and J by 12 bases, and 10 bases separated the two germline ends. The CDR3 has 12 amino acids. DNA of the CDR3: TGTGCCAGCAGCTTAGTGGGAGGGGGCCAGCATTTT. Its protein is CASSLVGGGQHF.

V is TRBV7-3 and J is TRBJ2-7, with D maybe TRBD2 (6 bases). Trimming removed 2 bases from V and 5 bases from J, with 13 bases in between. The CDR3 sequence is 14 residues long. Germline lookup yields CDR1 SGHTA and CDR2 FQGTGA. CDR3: CASSLVGGINEQYF. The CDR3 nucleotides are TGTGCCAGCAGCTTAGTCGGAGGGATCAACGAGCAGTACTTC. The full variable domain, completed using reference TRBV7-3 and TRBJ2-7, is GAGVSQTPSNKVTEKGKYVELRCDPISGHTALYWYRQSLGQGPEFLIYFQGTGAADDSGLPNDRFFAVRPEGSVSTLKIQRTERGDSAVYLCASSLVGGINEQYFGPGTRLTVT.

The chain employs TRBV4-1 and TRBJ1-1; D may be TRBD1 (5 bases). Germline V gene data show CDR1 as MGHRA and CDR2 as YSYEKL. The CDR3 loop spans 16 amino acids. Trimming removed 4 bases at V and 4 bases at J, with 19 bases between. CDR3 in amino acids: CASSPGGRGVGTEAFF. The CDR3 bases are TGCGCCAGCAGCCCCGGGGGGAGGGGTGTTGGCACTGAAGCTTTCTTT.

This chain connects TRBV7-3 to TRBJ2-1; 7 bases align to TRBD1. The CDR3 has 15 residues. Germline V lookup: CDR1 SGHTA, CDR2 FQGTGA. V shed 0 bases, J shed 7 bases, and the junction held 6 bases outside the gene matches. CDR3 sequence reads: CASSLTYQGVNEQFF. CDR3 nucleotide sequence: TGTGCCAGCAGCTTAACCTATCAGGGGGTGAATGAGCAGTTCTTC.

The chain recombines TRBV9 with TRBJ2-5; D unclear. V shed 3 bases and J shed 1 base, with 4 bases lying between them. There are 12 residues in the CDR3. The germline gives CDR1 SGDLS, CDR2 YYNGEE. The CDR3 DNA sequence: TGTGCCAGCAGCGACAGCCAAGAGACCCAGTACTTC. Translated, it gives CASSDSQETQYF.

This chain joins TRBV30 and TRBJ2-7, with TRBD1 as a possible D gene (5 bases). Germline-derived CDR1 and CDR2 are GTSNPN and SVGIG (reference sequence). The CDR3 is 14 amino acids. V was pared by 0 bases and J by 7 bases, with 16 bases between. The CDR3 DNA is TGTGCCTGGAGTGTACAGGCAGTAGATCAGGAGCAGTACTTC. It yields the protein CAWSVQAVDQEQYF. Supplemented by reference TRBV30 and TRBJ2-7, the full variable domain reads SQTIHQWPATLVQPVGSPLSLECTVEGTSNPNLYWYRQAAGRGLQLLFYSVGIGQISSEVPQNLSASRPQDRQFILSSKKLLLSDSGFYLCAWSVQAVDQEQYFGPGTRLTVT.

The chain's CDR3 is CASNSALGGSYNEQFF. In nucleotides, the CDR3 is TGTGCCAGCAACTCGGCGCTAGGGGGCTCCTACAATGAGCAGTTCTTC. V usage is TRBV5-6 and J usage is TRBJ2-1, with D perhaps matching TRBD1 (6 bases). Germline lookup yields CDR1 SGHDT and CDR2 YYEEEE. This CDR3 region has 16 residues. Trimming pared 6 bases from V and 0 bases from J, leaving 16 bases between.

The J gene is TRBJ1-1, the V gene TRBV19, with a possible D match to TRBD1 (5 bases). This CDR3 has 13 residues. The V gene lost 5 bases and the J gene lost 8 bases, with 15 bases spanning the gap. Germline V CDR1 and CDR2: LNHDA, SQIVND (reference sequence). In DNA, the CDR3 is TGTGCCAGTAGTGGGGTAGGGGCGCAGGAAGCTTTCTTT. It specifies CASSGVGAQEAFF.

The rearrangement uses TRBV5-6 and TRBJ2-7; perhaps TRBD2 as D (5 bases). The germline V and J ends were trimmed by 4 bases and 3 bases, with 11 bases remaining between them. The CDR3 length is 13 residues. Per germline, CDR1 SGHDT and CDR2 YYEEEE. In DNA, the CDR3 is TGTGCCAGCAGCGACGGACTGCACTACGAGCAGTACTTC. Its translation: CASSDGLHYEQYF.

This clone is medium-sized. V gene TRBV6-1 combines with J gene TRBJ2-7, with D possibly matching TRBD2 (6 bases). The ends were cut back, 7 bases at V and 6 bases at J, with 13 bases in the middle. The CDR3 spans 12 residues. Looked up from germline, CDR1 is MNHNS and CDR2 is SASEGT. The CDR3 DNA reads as TGTGCCAGCACCTCGGGAGCCGGCGAGCAGTACTTC. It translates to CASTSGAGEQYF.

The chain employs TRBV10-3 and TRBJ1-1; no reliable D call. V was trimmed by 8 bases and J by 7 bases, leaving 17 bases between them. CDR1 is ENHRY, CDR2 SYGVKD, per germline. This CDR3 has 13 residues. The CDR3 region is CAILSDGVNEAFF. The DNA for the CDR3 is TGTGCCATCCTATCGGACGGCGTTAATGAAGCTTTCTTT.

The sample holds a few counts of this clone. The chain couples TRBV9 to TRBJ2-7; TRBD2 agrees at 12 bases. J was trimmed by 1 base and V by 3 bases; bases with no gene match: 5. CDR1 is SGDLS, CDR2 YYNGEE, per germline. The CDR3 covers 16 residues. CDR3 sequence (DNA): TGTGCCAGCAGCGAGGCAGGACTAGCGGGATCCTACGAGCAGTACTTC. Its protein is CASSEAGLAGSYEQYF.

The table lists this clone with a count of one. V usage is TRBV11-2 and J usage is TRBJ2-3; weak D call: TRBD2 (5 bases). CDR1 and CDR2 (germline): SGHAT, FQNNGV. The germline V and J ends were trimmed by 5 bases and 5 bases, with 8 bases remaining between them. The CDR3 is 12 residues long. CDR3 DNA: TGTGCCAGCAGCCTCGGAGGAGATACGCAGTATTTT. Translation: CASSLGGDTQYF.

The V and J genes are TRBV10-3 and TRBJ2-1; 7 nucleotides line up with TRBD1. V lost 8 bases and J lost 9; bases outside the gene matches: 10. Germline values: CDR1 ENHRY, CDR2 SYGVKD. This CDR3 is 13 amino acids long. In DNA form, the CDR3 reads TGTGCCATCTCGACAGGGCAACTCGGTGAGCAGTTCTTC. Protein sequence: CAISTGQLGEQFF.

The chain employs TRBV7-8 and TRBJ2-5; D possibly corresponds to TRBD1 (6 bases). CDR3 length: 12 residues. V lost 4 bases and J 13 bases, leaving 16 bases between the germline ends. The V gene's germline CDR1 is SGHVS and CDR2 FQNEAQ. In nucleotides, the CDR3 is TGTGCCAGCAGCTCGCAAACAGGGTTTTTGTACTTC. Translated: CASSSQTGFLYF.

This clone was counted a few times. The CDR3 region is CASSVGGGRNTEAFF. The DNA for the CDR3 is TGTGCCAGCAGCGTAGGGGGGGGCAGGAACACTGAAGCTTTCTTT. The chain recombines TRBV9 with TRBJ1-1, with D perhaps TRBD1 (6 bases). Trimming removed 0 bases at V and 1 base at J, with 10 bases between. This CDR3 comprises 15 residues. Germline assignment: CDR1 SGDLS and CDR2 YYNGEE.

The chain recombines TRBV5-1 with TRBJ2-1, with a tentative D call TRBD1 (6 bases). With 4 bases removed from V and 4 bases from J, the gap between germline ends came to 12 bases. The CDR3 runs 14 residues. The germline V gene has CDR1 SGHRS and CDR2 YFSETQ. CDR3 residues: CASSVQGEYNEQFF. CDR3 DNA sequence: TGCGCCAGCAGCGTACAGGGAGAATACAATGAGCAGTTCTTC.

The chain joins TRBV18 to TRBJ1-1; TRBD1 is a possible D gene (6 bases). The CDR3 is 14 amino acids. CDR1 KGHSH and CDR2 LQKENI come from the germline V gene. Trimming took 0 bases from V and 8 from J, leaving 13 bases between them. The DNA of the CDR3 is TGTGCCAGCTCACCACCGAGTCTGGGGACAGAAGCTTTCTTT. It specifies CASSPPSLGTEAFF.

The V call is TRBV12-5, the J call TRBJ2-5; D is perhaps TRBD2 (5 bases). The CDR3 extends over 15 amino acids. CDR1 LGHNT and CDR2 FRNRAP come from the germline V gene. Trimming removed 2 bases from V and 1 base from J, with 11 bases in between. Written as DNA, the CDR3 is TGTGCTAGTGGTTTGCAAGGCCTAGCCCAAGAGACCCAGTACTTC. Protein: CASGLQGLAQETQYF.

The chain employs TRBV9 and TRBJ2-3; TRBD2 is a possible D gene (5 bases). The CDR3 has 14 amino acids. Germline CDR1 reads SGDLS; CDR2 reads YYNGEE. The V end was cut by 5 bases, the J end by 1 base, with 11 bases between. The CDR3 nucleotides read TGTGCCAGCAGGGAATATAGCGGCACAGATACGCAGTATTTT. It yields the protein CASREYSGTDTQYF.

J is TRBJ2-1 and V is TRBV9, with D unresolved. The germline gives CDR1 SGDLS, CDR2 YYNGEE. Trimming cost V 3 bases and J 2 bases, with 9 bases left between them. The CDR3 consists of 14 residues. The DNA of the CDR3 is TGTGCCAGCAGCGGCGCTACACCCTACAATGAGCAGTTCTTC. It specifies CASSGATPYNEQFF. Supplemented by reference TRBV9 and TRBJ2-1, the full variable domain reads DSGVTQTPKHLITATGQRVTLRCSPRSGDLSVYWYQQSLDQGLQFLIQYYNGEERAKGNILERFSAQQFPDLHSELNLSSLELGDSALYFCASSGATPYNEQFFGPGTRLTVL.

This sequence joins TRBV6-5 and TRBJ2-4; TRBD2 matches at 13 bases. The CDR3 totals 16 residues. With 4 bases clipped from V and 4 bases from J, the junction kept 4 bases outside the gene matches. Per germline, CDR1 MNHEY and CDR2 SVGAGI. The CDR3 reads CASSLGLAGPKNIQYF. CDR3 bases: TGTGCCAGCAGTTTGGGACTAGCGGGGCCAAAAAACATTCAGTACTTC.